This entry describes one TCR beta chain. What this receptor recognizes is not known. Per-nucleotide qualities are absent, and no much larger clonotype sits a single base away. This specimen belongs to a study of blood T cell repertoires in COVID-19 (dated by TCRdb to 2020 to 2021). With respect to the entire study: Collaborator samples came from the United States, Italy and Spain and covered acute and convalescent phases of COVID-19. The prospective study material was composed of cDNA or gDNA derived from T cells, B-cell-depleted T cells, or PBMCs. Nearly every sample came with metadata listing a de-identified subject ID, COVID-19 status, age in years and sex. The samples were drawn from two sources: the first 160 participants of the ongoing ImmuneRACE study, and 1,254 subjects contributed by 6 global collaborators. Deeply sampled blood TCRbeta repertoires from subjects exposed to, actively infected with, or recovered from COVID-19 were included in the dataset. HLA class I and class II types, where available, came from metadata supplied by the sample provider rather than from assay-based typing. A freely available public database, intended as a resource for researchers studying the immune response to SARS-CoV-2, is where the repertoires were released.

TCRbeta CDR3 regions were amplified from genomic DNA using the immunoSEQ Assay, a bias-controlled multiplex PCR. The source study handled its data this way. Within the assay, amplification of reference gene primers was used to estimate how many nucleated cells each sample contained. Sequence reads were collapsed and filtered to measure the absolute abundance of every unique TCRbeta CDR3 rearrangement. For each sample, productive Simpson clonality was calculated as the square root of Simpson's diversity index over productive rearrangements. TCRdb took over this immuneACCESS table, retaining in-frame rearrangements with V and J assigned. Such tables are incomplete; in checked studies, under half of the missing clones stem from an unresolved V gene, and the remainder is unexplained. Clone size and the V and J calls come from that table; the DNA yielded D and trimming. Across this sample there are nearly 350,000 clones, with approximately 82% seen only once. Just under 3% of the sample lies in the top ten.

There are 14 amino acids in the CDR3, from cysteine to phenylalanine inclusive. The read is trimmed to its CDR3 DNA, 42 bases read in frame from base 1. CDR1 and CDR2 are read off the germline V gene as KGHSH and LQKENI. The V end gives up 5 bases and the J end 7 bases, leaving 2 bases in the junction not matched to a gene. What the work shows at the level of the full study, not this receptor alone: The quantity of clinical and demographic metadata differed by source and by participant and was supplied without curation.

Whole blood was collected in K2EDTA tubes by collaborating institutions according to the institutions' own protocols. Collaborator samples were shipped for TCRbeta analysis as frozen whole blood, isolated PBMCs, or DNA extracted from either sample type. The chain is encoded by TRBV18 joined to TRBJ2-1; 13 bases in the junction line up with TRBD2. The clonotype originates from a man aged 25 to 40 with active or convalescent COVID-19. Sequencing input: peripheral blood. The CDR3 is CASSGTSGNNEQFF. The nucleotide sequence reads as follows: TGTGCCAGCTCAGGGACTAGCGGGAATAATGAGCAGTTCTTC. The entire variable domain, with the stretches around the CDR3 drawn from the reference TRBV18 and TRBJ2-1 proteins, is NAGVMQNPRHLVRRRGQEARLRCSPMKGHSHVYWYRQLPEEGLKFMVYLQKENIIDESGMPKERFSAEFPKEGPSILRIQQVVRGDSAAYFCASSGTSGNNEQFFGPGTRLTVL.